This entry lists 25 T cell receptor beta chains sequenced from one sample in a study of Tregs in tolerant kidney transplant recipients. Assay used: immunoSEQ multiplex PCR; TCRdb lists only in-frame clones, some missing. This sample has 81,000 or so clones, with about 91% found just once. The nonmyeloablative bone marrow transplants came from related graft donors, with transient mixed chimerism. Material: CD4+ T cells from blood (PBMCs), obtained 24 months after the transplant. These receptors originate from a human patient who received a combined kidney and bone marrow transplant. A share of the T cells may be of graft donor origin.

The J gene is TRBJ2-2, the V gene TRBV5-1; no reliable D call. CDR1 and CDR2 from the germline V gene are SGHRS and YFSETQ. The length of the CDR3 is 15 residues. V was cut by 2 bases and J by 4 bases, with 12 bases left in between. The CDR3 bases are TGCGCCAGCAGCTTCGACTCCCGGGTCACCGGGGAGCTGTTTTTT. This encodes CASSFDSRVTGELFF.

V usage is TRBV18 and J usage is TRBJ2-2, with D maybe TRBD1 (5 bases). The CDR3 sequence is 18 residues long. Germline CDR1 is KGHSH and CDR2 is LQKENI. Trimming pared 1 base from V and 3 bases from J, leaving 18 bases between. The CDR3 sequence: CASSPRRNHRQYTGELFF. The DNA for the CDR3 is TGTGCCAGCTCACCACGACGTAACCATAGACAGTACACCGGGGAGCTGTTTTTT.

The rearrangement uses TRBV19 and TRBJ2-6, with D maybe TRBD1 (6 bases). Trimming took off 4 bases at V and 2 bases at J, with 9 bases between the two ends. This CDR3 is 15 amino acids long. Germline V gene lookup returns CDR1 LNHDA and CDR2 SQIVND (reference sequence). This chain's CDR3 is CASSTSGAGANVLTF. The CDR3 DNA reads TGTGCCAGTAGTACCTCAGGGGCTGGGGCCAACGTCCTGACTTTC.

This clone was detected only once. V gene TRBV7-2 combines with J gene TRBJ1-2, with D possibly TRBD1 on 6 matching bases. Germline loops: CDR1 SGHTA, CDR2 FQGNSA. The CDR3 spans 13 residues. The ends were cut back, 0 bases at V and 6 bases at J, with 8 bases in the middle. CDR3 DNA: TGTGCCAGCAGCTTAGCTCAGGGGAATGGCTACACCTTC. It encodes CASSLAQGNGYTF.

CDR3 protein: CASSLGSNTGELFF. DNA of the CDR3: TGTGCCAGCTCCCTAGGTTCGAACACCGGGGAGCTGTTTTTT. The rearrangement joins TRBV6-5 to TRBJ2-2; no definite D call. Per germline, CDR1 MNHEY and CDR2 SVGAGI. This CDR3 is built from 14 residues. Trimming shortened V by 8 bases and J by 0 bases, and 10 bases separated the two germline ends.

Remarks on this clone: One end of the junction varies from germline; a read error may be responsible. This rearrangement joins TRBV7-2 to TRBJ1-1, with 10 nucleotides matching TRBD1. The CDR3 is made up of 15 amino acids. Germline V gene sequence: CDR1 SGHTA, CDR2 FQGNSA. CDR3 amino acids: CASSSWTGGNNEAFF. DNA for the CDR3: TGTGCCAGCAGCTCCTGGACAGGGGGGAACAATGAAGCTTTCTTT.

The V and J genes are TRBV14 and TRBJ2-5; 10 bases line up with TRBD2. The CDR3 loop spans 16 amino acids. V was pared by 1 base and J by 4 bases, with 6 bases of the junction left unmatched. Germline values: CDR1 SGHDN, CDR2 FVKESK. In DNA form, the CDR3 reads TGTGCCAGCAGCCAAGGATTAGCGGGGGGCTTAGAGACCCAGTACTTC. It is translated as CASSQGLAGGLETQYF.

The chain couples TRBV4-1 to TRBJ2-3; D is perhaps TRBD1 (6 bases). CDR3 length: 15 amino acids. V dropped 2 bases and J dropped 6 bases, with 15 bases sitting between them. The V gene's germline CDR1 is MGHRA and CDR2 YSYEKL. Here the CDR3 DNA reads TGCGCCAGCAGCCAAAATAGTGGGGGCAAGGATACGCAGTATTTT. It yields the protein CASSQNSGGKDTQYF.

Written as DNA, the CDR3 is TGTGCCAGCAGTGTCCGTCAGGGGAACAATGAGCAGTTCTTC. This sequence encodes CASSVRQGNNEQFF. V usage is TRBV2 and J usage is TRBJ2-1; TRBD1 is a possible D gene (6 bases). The V gene lost 4 bases and the J gene lost 5 bases, with 12 bases spanning the gap. This CDR3 has 14 amino acids. Germline V gene sequence: CDR1 SNHLY, CDR2 FYNNEI.

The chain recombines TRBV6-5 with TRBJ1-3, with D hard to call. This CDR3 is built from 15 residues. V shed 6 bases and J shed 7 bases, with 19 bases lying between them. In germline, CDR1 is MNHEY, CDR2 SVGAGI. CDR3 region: CASSHSPGGGNTIYF. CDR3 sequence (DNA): TGTGCCAGCAGCCACTCACCAGGAGGAGGCAACACCATATATTTT.

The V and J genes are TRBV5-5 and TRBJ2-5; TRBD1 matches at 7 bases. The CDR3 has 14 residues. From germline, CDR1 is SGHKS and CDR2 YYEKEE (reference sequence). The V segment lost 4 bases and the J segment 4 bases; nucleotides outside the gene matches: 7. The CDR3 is CASSRDRVGETQYF. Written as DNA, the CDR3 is TGTGCCAGCAGCCGAGACAGGGTGGGAGAGACCCAGTACTTC.

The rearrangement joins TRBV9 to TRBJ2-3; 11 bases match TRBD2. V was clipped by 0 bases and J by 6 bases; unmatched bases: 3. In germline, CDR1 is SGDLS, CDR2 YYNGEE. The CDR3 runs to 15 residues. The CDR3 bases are TGTGCCAGCAGCGTAGTATCTAGCGGGAGGGATACGCAGTATTTT. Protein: CASSVVSSGRDTQYF.

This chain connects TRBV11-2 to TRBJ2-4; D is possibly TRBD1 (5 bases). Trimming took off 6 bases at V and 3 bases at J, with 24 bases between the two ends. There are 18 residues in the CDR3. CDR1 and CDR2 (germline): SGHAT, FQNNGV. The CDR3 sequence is CASSPLKPLGVDKNIQYF. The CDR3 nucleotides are TGTGCCAGCAGTCCCTTAAAACCCTTAGGGGTTGACAAAAACATTCAGTACTTC.

The CDR3: CASSLAGVNQPQHF. In DNA form, the CDR3 reads TGTGCCAGCAGCTTAGCAGGAGTCAATCAGCCCCAGCATTTT. The chain uses TRBV7-6 and TRBJ1-5; D unclear. The CDR3 has 14 amino acids. The V end lost 0 bases, the J end lost 3 bases, and 6 bases lay between the germline ends. Germline lookup yields CDR1 SGHVS and CDR2 FNYEAQ.

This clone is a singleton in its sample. CDR3 coding DNA: TGTGCCAGCAGCCGACTAGCGGGAGTACTCGAGACCCAGTACTTC. Translating gives CASSRLAGVLETQYF. The V gene is TRBV7-3, the J gene TRBJ2-5; 12 bases line up with TRBD2. The V gene's germline CDR1 is SGHTA and CDR2 FQGTGA. V was pared by 5 bases and J by 5 bases, with 6 bases of the junction left unmatched. CDR3 length: 15 amino acids.

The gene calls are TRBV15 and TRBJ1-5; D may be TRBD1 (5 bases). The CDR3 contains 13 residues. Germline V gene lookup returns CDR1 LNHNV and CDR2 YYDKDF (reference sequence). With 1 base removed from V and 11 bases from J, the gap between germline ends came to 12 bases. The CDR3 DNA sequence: TGTGCCACCAGCAGAGCAACCAGGGAAGCCCAGCATTTT. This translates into CATSRATREAQHF.

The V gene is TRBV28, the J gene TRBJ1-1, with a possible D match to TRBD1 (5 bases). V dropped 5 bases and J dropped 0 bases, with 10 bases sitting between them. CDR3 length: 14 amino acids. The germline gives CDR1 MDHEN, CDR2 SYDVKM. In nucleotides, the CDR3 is TGTGCCAGCAGTCCGACAGACATGAACACTGAAGCTTTCTTT. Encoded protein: CASSPTDMNTEAFF.

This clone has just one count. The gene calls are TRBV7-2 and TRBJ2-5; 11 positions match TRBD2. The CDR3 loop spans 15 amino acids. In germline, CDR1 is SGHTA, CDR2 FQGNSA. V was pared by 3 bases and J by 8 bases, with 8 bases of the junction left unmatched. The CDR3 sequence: CASSFLAGGGQTQYF. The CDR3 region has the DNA TGTGCCAGCAGCTTTCTAGCGGGAGGAGGCCAAACCCAGTACTTC. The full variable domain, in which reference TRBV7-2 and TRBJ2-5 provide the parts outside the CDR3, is GAGVSQSPSNKVTEKGKDVELRCDPISGHTALYWYRQSLGQGLEFLIYFQGNSAPDKSGLPSDRFSAERTGGSVSTLTIQRTQQEDSAVYLCASSFLAGGGQTQYFGPGTRLLVL.

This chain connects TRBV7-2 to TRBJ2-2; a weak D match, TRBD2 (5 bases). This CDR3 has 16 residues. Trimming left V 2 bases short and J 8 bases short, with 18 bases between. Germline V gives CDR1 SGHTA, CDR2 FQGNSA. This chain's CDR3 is CASSLRGGLFRGELFF. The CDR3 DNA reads TGTGCCAGCAGCTTACGGGGTGGGCTTTTCCGAGGGGAGCTGTTTTTT. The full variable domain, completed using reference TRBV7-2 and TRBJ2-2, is GAGVSQSPSNKVTEKGKDVELRCDPISGHTALYWYRQSLGQGLEFLIYFQGNSAPDKSGLPSDRFSAERTGGSVSTLTIQRTQQEDSAVYLCASSLRGGLFRGELFFGEGSRLTVL.

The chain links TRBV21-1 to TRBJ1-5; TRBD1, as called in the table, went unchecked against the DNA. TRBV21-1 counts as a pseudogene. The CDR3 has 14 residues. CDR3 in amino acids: CASSAWLQKQPQHF. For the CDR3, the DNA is TGTGCCAGCAGCGCTTGGTTGCAGAAACAGCCCCAGCATTTT.

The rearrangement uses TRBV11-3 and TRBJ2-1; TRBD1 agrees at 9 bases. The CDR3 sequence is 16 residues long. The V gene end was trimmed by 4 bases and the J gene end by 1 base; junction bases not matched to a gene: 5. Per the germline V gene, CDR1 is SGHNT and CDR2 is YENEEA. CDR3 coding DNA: TGTGCCAGCAGCTCAGGGACAGGGAAATCCTACAATGAGCAGTTCTTC. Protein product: CASSSGTGKSYNEQFF.

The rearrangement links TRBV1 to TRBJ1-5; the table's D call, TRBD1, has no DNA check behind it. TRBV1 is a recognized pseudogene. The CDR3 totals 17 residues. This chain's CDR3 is CTSSHNPGCLSNQPQHF. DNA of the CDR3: TGCACCAGCAGCCACAACCCAGGGTGCCTCAGCAATCAGCCCCAGCATTTT.

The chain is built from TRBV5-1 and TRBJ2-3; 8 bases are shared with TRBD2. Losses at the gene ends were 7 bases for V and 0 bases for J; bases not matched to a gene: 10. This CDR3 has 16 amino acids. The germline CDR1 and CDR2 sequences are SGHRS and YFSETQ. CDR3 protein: CASAIASGLSTDTQYF. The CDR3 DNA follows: TGCGCCAGCGCTATCGCTAGCGGGCTAAGCACAGATACGCAGTATTTT. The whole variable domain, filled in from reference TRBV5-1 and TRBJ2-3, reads KAGVTQTPRYLIKTRGQQVTLSCSPISGHRSVSWYQQTPGQGLQFLFEYFSETQRNKGNFPGRFSGRQFSNSRSEMNVSTLELGDSALYLCASAIASGLSTDTQYFGPGTRLTVL.

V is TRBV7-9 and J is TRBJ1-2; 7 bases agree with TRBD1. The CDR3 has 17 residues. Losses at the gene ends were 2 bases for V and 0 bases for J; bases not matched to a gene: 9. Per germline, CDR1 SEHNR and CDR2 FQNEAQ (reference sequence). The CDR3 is CASSLKTGTEANYGYTF. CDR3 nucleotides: TGTGCCAGCAGCTTAAAAACGGGGACAGAAGCTAACTATGGCTACACCTTC.

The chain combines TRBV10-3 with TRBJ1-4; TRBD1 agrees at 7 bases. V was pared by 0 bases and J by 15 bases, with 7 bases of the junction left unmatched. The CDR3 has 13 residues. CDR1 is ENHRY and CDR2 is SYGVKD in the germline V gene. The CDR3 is CAISESPEGAVFF. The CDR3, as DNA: TGTGCCATCAGTGAGTCGCCTGAGGGGGCCGTGTTTTTT.